This T cell receptor beta chain emerged from a study of identical twins. Findings and limits, study-wide: A lower insertion count was a feature of abundant cord blood beta clonotypes, with no such feature in memory repertoires.

This clonotype was seen repeatedly, ten times or more. The target antigen is unknown. Via MiXCR, TCRdb re-called the 5' RACE reads, giving one row per CDR3 protein. The repertoire consists of some 630,000 distinct CDR3 sequences, with 7% to 7.5% occurring once and the leading ten covering around 1.6%. These same records also appear under a second study, on yellow fever vaccine responses in identical twins. From that paper: Twins reportedly appeared to share part of their vaccine T cell response while keeping part individual.

The sequence was obtained from a woman younger than 35 in good health. Sequencing was performed on PBMCs.

In nucleotides, the CDR3 is TGTGCCAGCAGCTTAGAGGCGGGAGCGCGCGCAGATACGCAGTATTTT. Its translation is CASSLEAGARADTQYF. The chain is built from TRBV7-9 and TRBJ2-3, with TRBD2 matching over 7 bases. This CDR3 is 16 amino acids long. CDR1 and CDR2 (germline): SEHNR, FQNEAQ (reference sequence). The trim removed 1 base at V and 4 bases at J, leaving 8 bases unmatched.